This TCR beta chain comes out of a study of T cell responses to AZD1222 COVID-19 vaccine. Notes on the study in general: Seropositivity was recorded at baseline in only 6 or 7 AZD1222 recipients. Spike-specific TCR breadth and depth grew following two AZD1222 doses. Reportedly, close to half of spike-specific TCRs are directed against unmutated variant regions.

TCRdb's table, derived via immunoSEQ multiplex PCR, lists solely in-frame clones and lacks some. There are more than 100,000 clones in the sample; roughly 90% occur only once, and nearly 4.5% lies in the top ten. Points on this clone: Its cognate antigen is unknown.

The sequenced sample was peripheral blood, obtained on day 0 of AZD1222 vaccination. The sequence came from an adult in good health.

DNA for the CDR3: TGTGCCTGGAGACCCCTTACAGGGGGTGTAGCTGGCTACACCTTC. Its translation: CAWRPLTGGVAGYTF. The rearrangement links TRBV30 to TRBJ1-2; 8 bases are a match to TRBD1. CDR3 length: 15 amino acids. Germline CDR1 GTSNPN, CDR2 SVGIG (reference sequence). The V segment lost 3 bases and the J segment 7 bases; nucleotides outside the gene matches: 13.